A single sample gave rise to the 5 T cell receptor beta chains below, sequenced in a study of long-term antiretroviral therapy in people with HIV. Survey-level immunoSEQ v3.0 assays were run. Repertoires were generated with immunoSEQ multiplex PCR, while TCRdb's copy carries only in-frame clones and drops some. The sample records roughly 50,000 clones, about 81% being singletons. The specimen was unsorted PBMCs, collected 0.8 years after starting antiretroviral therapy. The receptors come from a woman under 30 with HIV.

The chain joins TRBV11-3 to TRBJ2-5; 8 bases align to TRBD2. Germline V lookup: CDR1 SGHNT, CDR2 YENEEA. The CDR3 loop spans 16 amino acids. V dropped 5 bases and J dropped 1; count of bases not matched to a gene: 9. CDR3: CASSLGAGARQETQYF. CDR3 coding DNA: TGTGCCAGCAGCCTGGGAGCGGGAGCTCGCCAAGAGACCCAGTACTTC.

The CDR3 region is CASSSRLAATYEQYF. The CDR3 region has the DNA TGTGCCAGCAGCTCCAGACTAGCGGCAACCTACGAGCAGTACTTC. The chain is built from TRBV7-2 and TRBJ2-7; 9 nucleotides agree with TRBD2. This CDR3 contains 15 residues. The junction had 6 bases not matched to a gene; V was cut back by 4 bases and J by 2 bases. Per germline, CDR1 SGHTA and CDR2 FQGNSA.

DNA of the CDR3: TGTGCCAGCAGGCAGGGGCCGAACACTGAAGCTTTCTTT. Encoded protein: CASRQGPNTEAFF. The V call is TRBV6-4, the J call TRBJ1-1; perhaps TRBD1 as D (6 bases). Germline-derived CDR1 and CDR2 are MRHNA and SNTAGT. Trimming stripped 6 bases from V and 1 base from J, with 9 bases between. The CDR3 sequence is 13 residues long.

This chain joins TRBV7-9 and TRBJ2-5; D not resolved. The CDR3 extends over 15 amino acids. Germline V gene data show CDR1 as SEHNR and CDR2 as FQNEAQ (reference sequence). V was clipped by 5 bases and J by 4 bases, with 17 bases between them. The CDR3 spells CASSNFRSGGETQYF. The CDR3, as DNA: TGTGCCAGCAGCAATTTCAGGAGTGGCGGAGAGACCCAGTACTTC.

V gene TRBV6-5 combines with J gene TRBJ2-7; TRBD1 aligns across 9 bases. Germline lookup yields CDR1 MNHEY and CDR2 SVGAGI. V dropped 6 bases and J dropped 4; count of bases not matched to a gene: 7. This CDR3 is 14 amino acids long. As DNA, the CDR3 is TGTGCCAGCAGCTTCGGGACAGGGAAATACGAGCAGTACTTC. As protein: CASSFGTGKYEQYF.